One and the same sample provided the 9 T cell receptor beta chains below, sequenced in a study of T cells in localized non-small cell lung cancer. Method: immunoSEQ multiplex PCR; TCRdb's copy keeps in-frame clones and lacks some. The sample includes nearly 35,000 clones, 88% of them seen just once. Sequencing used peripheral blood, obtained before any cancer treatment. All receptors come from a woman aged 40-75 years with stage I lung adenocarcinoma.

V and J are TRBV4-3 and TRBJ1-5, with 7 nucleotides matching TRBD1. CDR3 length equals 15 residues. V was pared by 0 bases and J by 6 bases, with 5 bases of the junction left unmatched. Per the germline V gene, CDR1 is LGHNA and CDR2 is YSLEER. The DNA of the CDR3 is TGCGCCAGCAGCCAAGATCCTAGGGGGCGTCAGCCCCAGCATTTT. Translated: CASSQDPRGRQPQHF.

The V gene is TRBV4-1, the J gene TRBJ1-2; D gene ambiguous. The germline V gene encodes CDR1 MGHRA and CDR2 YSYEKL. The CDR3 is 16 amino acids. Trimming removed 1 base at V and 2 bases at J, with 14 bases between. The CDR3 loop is CASSQAPPGINYGYTF. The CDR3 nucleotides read TGCGCCAGCAGCCAAGCCCCGCCGGGCATCAACTATGGCTACACCTTC.

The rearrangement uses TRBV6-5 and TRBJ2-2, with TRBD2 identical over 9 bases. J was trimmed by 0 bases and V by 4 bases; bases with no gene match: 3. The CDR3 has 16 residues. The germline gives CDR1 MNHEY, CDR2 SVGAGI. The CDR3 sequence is CASSSSGVPNTGELFF. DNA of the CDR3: TGTGCCAGCAGTTCTAGCGGGGTCCCGAACACCGGGGAGCTGTTTTTT.

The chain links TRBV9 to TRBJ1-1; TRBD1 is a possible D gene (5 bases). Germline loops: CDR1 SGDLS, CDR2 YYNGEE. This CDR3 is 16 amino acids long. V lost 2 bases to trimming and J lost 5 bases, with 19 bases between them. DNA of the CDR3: TGTGCCAGCAGCGTCGGTTGGGGGATAGGTGGGACTGAAGCTTTCTTT. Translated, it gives CASSVGWGIGGTEAFF.

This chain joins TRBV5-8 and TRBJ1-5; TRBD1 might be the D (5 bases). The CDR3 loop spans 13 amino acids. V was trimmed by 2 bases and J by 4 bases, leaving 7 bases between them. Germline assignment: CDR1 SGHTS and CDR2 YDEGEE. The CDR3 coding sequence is TGTGCCAGCAGCTTTAGGACAAATCAGCCCCAGCATTTT. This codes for CASSFRTNQPQHF.

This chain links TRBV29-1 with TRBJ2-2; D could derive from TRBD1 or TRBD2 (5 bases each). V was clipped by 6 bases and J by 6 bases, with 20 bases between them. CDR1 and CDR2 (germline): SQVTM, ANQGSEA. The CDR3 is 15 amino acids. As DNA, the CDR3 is TGCAGCGTACCCAGGGTCGCAGGGACCCCCGGGGAGCTGTTTTTT. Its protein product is CSVPRVAGTPGELFF.

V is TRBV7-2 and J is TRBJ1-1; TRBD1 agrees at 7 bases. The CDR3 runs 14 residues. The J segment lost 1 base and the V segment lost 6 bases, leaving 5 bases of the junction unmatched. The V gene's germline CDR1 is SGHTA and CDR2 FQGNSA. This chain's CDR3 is CASRSGTANTEAFF. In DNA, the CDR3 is TGTGCCAGCAGGTCTGGGACAGCGAACACTGAAGCTTTCTTT.

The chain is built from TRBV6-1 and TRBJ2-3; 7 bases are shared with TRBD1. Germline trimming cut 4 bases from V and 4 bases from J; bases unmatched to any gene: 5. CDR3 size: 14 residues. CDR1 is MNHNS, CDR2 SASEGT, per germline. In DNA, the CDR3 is TGTGCCAGCAGTGTACGACAGGGTCCAGATACGCAGTATTTT. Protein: CASSVRQGPDTQYF.

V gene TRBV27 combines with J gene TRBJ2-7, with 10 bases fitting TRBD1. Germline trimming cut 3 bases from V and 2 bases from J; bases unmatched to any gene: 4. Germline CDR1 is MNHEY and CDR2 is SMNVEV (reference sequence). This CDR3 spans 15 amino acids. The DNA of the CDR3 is TGTGCCAGCAGTTTCGGGACAGGGGCACCCTACGAGCAGTACTTC. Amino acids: CASSFGTGAPYEQYF.